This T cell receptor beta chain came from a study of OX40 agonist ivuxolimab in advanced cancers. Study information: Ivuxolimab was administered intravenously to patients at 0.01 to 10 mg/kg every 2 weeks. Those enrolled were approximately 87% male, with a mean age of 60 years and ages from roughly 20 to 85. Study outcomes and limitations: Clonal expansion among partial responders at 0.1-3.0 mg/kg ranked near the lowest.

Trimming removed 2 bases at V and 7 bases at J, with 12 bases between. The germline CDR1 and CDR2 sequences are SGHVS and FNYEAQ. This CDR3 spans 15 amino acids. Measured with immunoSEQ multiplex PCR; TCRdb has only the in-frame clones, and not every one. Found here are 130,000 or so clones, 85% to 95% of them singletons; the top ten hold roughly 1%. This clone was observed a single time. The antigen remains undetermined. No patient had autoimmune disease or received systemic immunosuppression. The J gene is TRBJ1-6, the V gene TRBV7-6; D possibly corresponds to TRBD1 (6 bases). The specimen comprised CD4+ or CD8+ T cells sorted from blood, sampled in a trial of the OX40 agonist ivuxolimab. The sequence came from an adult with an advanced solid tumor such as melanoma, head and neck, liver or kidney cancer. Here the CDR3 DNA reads TGTGCCAGCAGCTTAAGGGGGGCTGGGAATTCACCCCTCCACTTT. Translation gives CASSLRGAGNSPLHF.